These 18 T cell receptor beta chains share one sample of origin, sequenced in a study of lymphopenia after photon versus proton radiotherapy. Assay used: immunoSEQ multiplex PCR; TCRdb lists only in-frame clones, some missing. The sample has 150,000 to 200,000 clones, about 88% seen once. This specimen consisted of peripheral blood, obtained from a patient treated with photon-based radiotherapy. These TCRs come from a man aged 50-59 years with gastric cancer.

The V gene is TRBV19, the J gene TRBJ1-3; 8 bases agree with TRBD1. Germline values: CDR1 LNHDA, CDR2 SQIVND (reference sequence). The ends lost 4 bases at V and 3 bases at J; junction bases unmatched: 5. This CDR3 contains 15 residues. The DNA for the CDR3 is TGTGCCAGTAGTAGACAGGGGTCTCGTGGAAACACCATATATTTT. Its protein product is CASSRQGSRGNTIYF.

V and J are TRBV9 and TRBJ1-1; D remains ambiguous. Germline V gene lookup returns CDR1 SGDLS and CDR2 YYNGEE. The V gene lost 3 bases and the J gene lost 2 bases, with 11 bases spanning the gap. The CDR3 has 14 residues. DNA for the CDR3: TGTGCCAGCAGCGGGGTCCGGGGAAACACTGAAGCTTTCTTT. This encodes CASSGVRGNTEAFF.

The V and J genes are TRBV7-9 and TRBJ2-7, with 11 bases lining up with TRBD2. Germline CDR1 SEHNR, CDR2 FQNEAQ (reference sequence). The trim removed 5 bases at V and 7 bases at J, leaving 7 bases unmatched. CDR3 length: 14 amino acids. The DNA for the CDR3 is TGTGCCAGCAGCGCCAGCGGGACTAGCGGTGAGCAGTACTTC. Its translation: CASSASGTSGEQYF.

This clone was seen a handful of times. The chain employs TRBV30 and TRBJ2-7; D call uncertain. The CDR3 is made up of 12 amino acids. Germline V gene sequence: CDR1 GTSNPN, CDR2 SVGIG (reference sequence). Trimming removed 4 bases at V and 6 bases at J, with 13 bases between. The CDR3 here is CAWTPRTREQYF. The CDR3 DNA sequence: TGTGCCTGGACCCCAAGAACGCGCGAGCAGTACTTC.

CDR3 residues: CASSPSGGLSYEQYF. In DNA, the CDR3 is TGTGCCAGCTCACCATCTGGGGGGCTTTCCTACGAGCAGTACTTC. The chain couples TRBV18 to TRBJ2-7; D may match TRBD1 or TRBD2 (6 bases each). The V gene lost 2 bases and the J gene lost 1 base, with 12 bases spanning the gap. The CDR3 is 15 amino acids. Germline CDR1 is KGHSH and CDR2 is LQKENI. The complete variable domain, with remaining parts taken from reference TRBV18 and TRBJ2-7, reads NAGVMQNPRHLVRRRGQEARLRCSPMKGHSHVYWYRQLPEEGLKFMVYLQKENIIDESGMPKERFSAEFPKEGPSILRIQQVVRGDSAAYFCASSPSGGLSYEQYFGPGTRLTVT.

CDR3 in amino acids: CASSSPGVRSYGYTF. CDR3 DNA: TGTGCCAGCAGTTCCCCAGGGGTGAGGTCGTATGGCTACACCTTC. This chain joins TRBV28 and TRBJ1-2; D might be TRBD1 (6 bases). The V gene's germline CDR1 is MDHEN and CDR2 SYDVKM. CDR3 length: 15 amino acids. V lost 4 bases to trimming and J lost 5 bases, with 17 bases between them.

This clone came up a few times. The CDR3 reads CASRNNEKLFF. The CDR3 region has the DNA TGTGCCAGCAGGAATAATGAAAAACTGTTTTTT. This rearrangement joins TRBV7-9 to TRBJ1-4, with D unclear. From germline, CDR1 is SEHNR and CDR2 FQNEAQ (reference sequence). There are 11 residues in the CDR3. The V gene lost 6 bases and the J gene lost 4 bases, with 3 bases spanning the gap.

The J gene is TRBJ1-1, the V gene TRBV19; D gene uncertain. Trimming left V 2 bases short and J 7 bases short, with 11 bases between. Germline assignment: CDR1 LNHDA and CDR2 SQIVND (reference sequence). This CDR3 is built from 13 residues. The CDR3 DNA reads as TGTGCCAGTAGTATATTCCCCGGGAGTGAAGCTTTCTTT. It is translated as CASSIFPGSEAFF.

This CDR3 reads CSVWRAGGQETQYF. As DNA, the CDR3 is TGCAGCGTGTGGCGGGCAGGGGGCCAAGAGACCCAGTACTTC. The chain links TRBV29-1 to TRBJ2-5; 7 bases are a match to TRBD1. The germline CDR1 and CDR2 sequences are SQVTM and ANQGSEA. Trimming took 6 bases from V and 1 from J; bases not matched to a gene: 8. The CDR3 contains 14 residues.

The chain combines TRBV5-1 with TRBJ1-4; 8 bases fit TRBD1. The CDR3 is 16 amino acids. Germline assignment: CDR1 SGHRS and CDR2 YFSETQ. The ends lost 4 bases at V and 4 bases at J; junction bases unmatched: 9. CDR3 loop: CASSHGQGGYNEKLFF. DNA of the CDR3: TGCGCCAGCAGCCACGGACAGGGAGGCTATAATGAAAAACTGTTTTTT. Using reference TRBV5-1 and TRBJ1-4 for the parts outside the CDR3, the full variable domain is KAGVTQTPRYLIKTRGQQVTLSCSPISGHRSVSWYQQTPGQGLQFLFEYFSETQRNKGNFPGRFSGRQFSNSRSEMNVSTLELGDSALYLCASSHGQGGYNEKLFFGSGTQLSVL.

The J gene is TRBJ2-5, the V gene TRBV29-1, with 11 bases fitting TRBD2. Germline V CDR1 and CDR2: SQVTM, ANQGSEA. V shed 4 bases, J shed 0 bases, and the junction held 1 base outside the gene matches. The CDR3 consists of 14 residues. CDR3 in amino acids: CSVGLAGNQETQYF. CDR3 DNA sequence: TGCAGCGTTGGACTAGCGGGGAACCAAGAGACCCAGTACTTC. Full variable domain (rest looked up from reference TRBV29-1 and TRBJ2-5): SAVISQKPSRDICQRGTSLTIQCQVDSQVTMMFWYRQQPGQSLTLIATANQGSEATYESGFVIDKFPISRPNLTFSTLTVSNMSPEDSSIYLCSVGLAGNQETQYFGPGTRLLVL.

The gene calls are TRBV28 and TRBJ1-5, with D possibly matching TRBD1 (6 bases). Germline CDR1 reads MDHEN; CDR2 reads SYDVKM. This CDR3 is built from 16 residues. V was clipped by 5 bases and J by 3 bases, with 17 bases between them. The CDR3: CASSTIGGQNNQPQHF. DNA of the CDR3: TGTGCCAGCAGTACGATAGGCGGACAGAACAATCAGCCCCAGCATTTT.

In nucleotides, the CDR3 is TGTGCCAGCAGTTTAGGGGGGAGGGTTACTGAAGCTTTCTTT. Translation: CASSLGGRVTEAFF. The chain joins TRBV28 to TRBJ1-1; perhaps TRBD1 as D (5 bases). CDR1 and CDR2 (germline): MDHEN, SYDVKM. Trimming pared 2 bases from V and 5 bases from J, leaving 12 bases between. The CDR3 sequence is 14 residues long.

A few counts support this clone. V gene TRBV18 combines with J gene TRBJ2-1; tentatively, D is TRBD1 (6 bases). V was pared by 3 bases and J by 7 bases, with 16 bases between. CDR3 size: 15 residues. Per the germline V gene, CDR1 is KGHSH and CDR2 is LQKENI. The CDR3 sequence is CASSPSGQQGNEQFF. In DNA, the CDR3 is TGTGCCAGCTCACCCTCTGGACAGCAAGGGAATGAGCAGTTCTTC. The complete variable domain, with remaining parts taken from reference TRBV18 and TRBJ2-1, reads NAGVMQNPRHLVRRRGQEARLRCSPMKGHSHVYWYRQLPEEGLKFMVYLQKENIIDESGMPKERFSAEFPKEGPSILRIQQVVRGDSAAYFCASSPSGQQGNEQFFGPGTRLTVL.

V is TRBV6-6 and J is TRBJ2-7; TRBD1 agrees at 9 bases. J lost 3 bases, V lost 4 bases, and 4 bases had no gene match. This CDR3 is 14 amino acids long. From germline, CDR1 is MNHNY and CDR2 SVGAGI (reference sequence). Here the CDR3 reads CASSSGTGIYEQYF. Here the CDR3 DNA reads TGTGCCAGCAGTTCGGGGACAGGGATCTACGAGCAGTACTTC.

The V call is TRBV5-6, the J call TRBJ1-3, with D possibly being TRBD1 (5 bases). This CDR3 is 16 amino acids long. The V gene lost 4 bases and the J gene lost 4 bases, with 18 bases spanning the gap. Germline assignment: CDR1 SGHDT and CDR2 YYEEEE. Here the CDR3 reads CASSPQGHLDGNTIYF. The CDR3, as DNA: TGTGCCAGCAGCCCCCAGGGCCATCTCGACGGAAACACCATATATTTT.

The chain carries TRBV29-1 and TRBJ2-2, with D maybe TRBD2 (7 bases). V was cut by 6 bases and J by 3 bases, with 14 bases left in between. CDR1 SQVTM and CDR2 ANQGSEA come from the germline V gene. The CDR3 contains 14 residues. CDR3 DNA: TGCAGCGTGGGAGTAGGGGGGGACACCGGGGAGCTGTTTTTT. Protein product: CSVGVGGDTGELFF.

The V gene is TRBV5-1, the J gene TRBJ2-5, with 9 bases fitting TRBD2. CDR1 is SGHRS, CDR2 YFSETQ, per germline. This CDR3 contains 20 residues. J gave up 2 bases and V 2 bases, and 19 bases lay outside the gene matches. The CDR3 reads CASSLNPRKVVAGVQETQYF. CDR3 nucleotides: TGCGCCAGCAGCTTAAACCCCAGGAAGGTAGTAGCGGGAGTTCAAGAGACCCAGTACTTC.